The 10 T cell receptor beta chains below come from one sample, sequenced in a study of post-analysis software for immune sequencing data. Points from the study as a whole: When patients were compared with controls, about five TRBV segments were more frequent, TRBV5-6, TRBV5-1 and TRBV20-1 among them.

Their specific antigens are unknown. The library was made from cDNA and included unique molecular identifiers. TCRdb reprocessed the PCR reads via MiXCR and lists one record per CDR3 protein. This repertoire shows roughly 730,000 distinct CDR3 sequences, about 32% found once; its top ten account for about 0.5%. The specimen sequenced was blood. These receptors all stem from a girl aged 10 to 17 with multiple sclerosis.

This clonotype was counted a few times. This chain links TRBV20-1 with TRBJ1-1; unclear D gene. The CDR3 sequence is 12 residues long. Germline lookup yields CDR1 DFQATT and CDR2 SNEGSKA (reference sequence). The CDR3 DNA reads as TGCAGCTCCCAACCGGAGAACACTGAAGCTTTCTTT. Protein sequence: CSSQPENTEAFF.

This clonotype showed up just a few times. V gene TRBV6-2 or TRBV6-3 combines with J gene TRBJ2-1; D might be TRBD1 (5 bases). The germline gives CDR1 MNHEY, CDR2 SVGEGT. Trimming cost V 10 bases and J 5 bases, with 27 bases left between them. The CDR3 covers 17 residues. For the CDR3, the DNA is TGTGCCATCTCTCGGTGGGGCACTCCTTCCTCGGACAATGAGCAGTTCTTC. Translated: CAISRWGTPSSDNEQFF.

A remark on this clonotype: The junction differs from germline at one of its ends, possibly a read error. The V gene is TRBV25-1, the J gene TRBJ1-1; the D gene is possibly TRBD1 (5 bases). Germline assignment: CDR1 MGHDK and CDR2 SYGVNS. CDR3 length equals 15 residues. As DNA, the CDR3 is TGTGCCAGCGGTGAATCCGAGGGGCCCGGCACTGAAGCTTTCTTT. Amino acids: CASGESEGPGTEAFF. Drawing the rest from reference TRBV25-1 and TRBJ1-1, the complete variable domain is EADIYQTPRYLVIGTGKKITLECSQTMGHDKMYWYQQDPGMELHLIHYSYGVNSTEKGDLSSESTVSRIRTEHFPLTLESARPSHTSQYLCASGESEGPGTEAFFGQGTRLTVV.

The chain carries TRBV7-2 and TRBJ2-1; TRBD2 matches at 16 bases. The J segment lost 8 bases and the V segment lost 11 bases, leaving 12 bases of the junction unmatched. The CDR3 loop spans 16 amino acids. Germline V gene lookup returns CDR1 SGHTA and CDR2 FQGNSA. The CDR3 protein is CAGNGGTSGGAYEQFF. Here the CDR3 DNA reads TGTGCCGGCAACGGGGGGACTAGCGGGGGGGCGTATGAGCAGTTCTTC.

The genes are TRBV28 and TRBJ2-1, with 10 positions matching TRBD2. The germline gives CDR1 MDHEN, CDR2 SYDVKM. Trimming took 3 bases from V and 6 from J; bases not matched to a gene: 11. The CDR3 spans 17 residues. CDR3 loop: CASSFLRGSGRGNEQFF. The CDR3 DNA follows: TGTGCCAGCAGTTTCCTAAGAGGCAGCGGGAGGGGCAATGAGCAGTTCTTC.

The gene calls are TRBV6-5 and TRBJ2-7, with D perhaps matching TRBD1 (5 bases). The J call is in doubt because the DNA end fits TRBJ2-5 better. Germline lookup yields CDR1 MNHEY and CDR2 SVGAGI. This CDR3 is built from 15 residues. This chain's CDR3 is CASSDMGPATETQYF. In DNA form, the CDR3 reads TGTGCCAGCAGTGACATGGGGCCCGCGACGGAGACCCAGTACTTC.

V gene TRBV28 combines with J gene TRBJ1-5, with D possibly TRBD1 on 6 matching bases. The CDR3 is made up of 14 amino acids. With 3 bases removed from V and 6 bases from J, the gap between germline ends came to 12 bases. The germline CDR1 and CDR2 sequences are MDHEN and SYDVKM. The CDR3: CASSFSGARQPQHF. CDR3 DNA sequence: TGTGCCAGCAGTTTTTCGGGGGCTCGTCAGCCCCAGCATTTT.

The genes are TRBV2 and TRBJ1-5; possible D gene TRBD1, 6 bases. V shed 6 bases and J shed 7 bases, with 16 bases lying between them. The CDR3 sequence is 14 residues long. Germline V gene lookup returns CDR1 SNHLY and CDR2 FYNNEI. The CDR3 bases are TGTGCCAGCAGGCTTAGGGGGATGGGACAGCCCCAGCATTTT. Translating it yields CASRLRGMGQPQHF.

This clonotype has only a few counts. The rearrangement links TRBV7-9 to TRBJ2-1; D not certain. Per germline, CDR1 SEHNR and CDR2 FQNEAQ (reference sequence). The CDR3 totals 13 residues. Trimming pared 4 bases from V and 5 bases from J, leaving 9 bases between. CDR3 DNA sequence: TGTGCCAGCAGCTCGACAAGGGACAATGAGCAGTTCTTC. Translated, it gives CASSSTRDNEQFF. Looking up the rest from reference TRBV7-9 and TRBJ2-1 gives the full variable domain: DTGVSQNPRHKITKRGQNVTFRCDPISEHNRLYWYRQTLGQGPEFLTYFQNEAQLEKSRLLSDRFSAERPKGSFSTLEIQRTEQGDSAMYLCASSSTRDNEQFFGPGTRLTVL.

V usage is TRBV28 and J usage is TRBJ2-7; 15 bases are a match to TRBD2. The J call may be faulty, since TRBJ2-4 better matches the DNA end. There are 19 residues in the CDR3. CDR1 is MDHEN and CDR2 is SYDVKM in the germline V gene. In DNA, the CDR3 is TGTGCCAGCAGTTTCTTAAGGGGACTAGCGGGAGGTCGTAGGAACATTCAGTACTTC. It is translated as CASSFLRGLAGGRRNIQYF.